The clone carrying this T cell receptor beta chain was observed a handful of times. Its specificity is unknown. The data derive from a study of T cells in Graves' hyperthyroidism and ophthalmopathy. Study outcomes and limitations: A 13 V-J model separated ophthalmopathy from stable hyperthyroidism. Expanded thyroid clonotypes (above 0.001) were mostly also found in blood. The model made its ophthalmopathy prediction, and onset followed a median 6.5 months later.

Diagnostic decisions used clinical symptoms, serum thyroxine and TRAb, thyroid ultrasound and orbital computed tomography. Using RNA transcripts as the source, TCR beta CDR3 regions were amplified. In the first-round RT-PCR of the TCR CDR3, the HTBI primer set was used. In TCRdb, the multiplex PCR reads were re-called with MiXCR into one record per CDR3 protein. The repertoire holds about 570,000 distinct CDR3 sequences, with roughly 46% as singletons. Germline V gene lookup returns CDR1 SQVTM and CDR2 ANQGSEA. With 4 bases clipped from V and 4 bases from J, the junction kept 0 bases outside the gene matches. The CDR3 contains 12 residues.

The rearrangement joins TRBV29-1 to TRBJ2-2; 7 bases are a match to TRBD2. The sequenced material came from peripheral blood or thyroid tissue (not recorded which). The receptor was isolated from an adult woman with Graves' disease, either hyperthyroidism or ophthalmopathy (not recorded which). Here the CDR3 reads CSVAGGTGELFF. The CDR3 region has the DNA TGCAGCGTTGCGGGGGGCACCGGGGAGCTGTTTTTT.